The 23 T cell receptor beta chains reported below all come from one sample, sequenced in a study of blood T cell repertoires in COVID-19. Measured with immunoSEQ multiplex PCR; TCRdb has only the in-frame clones, and not every one. The sample shows about 56,000 clones, roughly 89% of them seen only once. The sequencing input was peripheral blood. Source of these receptors: a woman in her sixties or seventies with COVID-19, enrolled during active disease.

V usage is TRBV6-6 and J usage is TRBJ1-5; D perhaps matches TRBD1 (6 bases). Per germline, CDR1 MNHNY and CDR2 SVGAGI (reference sequence). Between the trimmed V and J ends, which lost 2 bases and 6 bases, there was a span of 14 bases. The CDR3 consists of 15 residues. The CDR3 coding sequence is TGTGCCAGCAGTTACGCAGGACAGACATCTCAGCCCCAGCATTTT. The encoded protein is CASSYAGQTSQPQHF.

The chain employs TRBV7-2 and TRBJ2-6; D gene unclear. From germline, CDR1 is SGHTA and CDR2 FQGNSA. The CDR3 is made up of 16 amino acids. V was cut by 0 bases and J by 2 bases, with 8 bases left in between. CDR3 amino acids: CASSLARDPGANVLTF. Written as DNA, the CDR3 is TGTGCCAGCAGCTTAGCCCGCGATCCTGGGGCCAACGTCCTGACTTTC.

J is TRBJ2-2 and V is TRBV28; D is ambiguous. There are 13 residues in the CDR3. Trimming pared 3 bases from V and 3 bases from J, leaving 5 bases between. Germline assignment: CDR1 MDHEN and CDR2 SYDVKM. DNA of the CDR3: TGTGCCAGCAGTTTCCATTACACCGGGGAGCTGTTTTTT. Encoded protein: CASSFHYTGELFF.

The table lists this clone with a count of one. The V call is TRBV2, the J call TRBJ1-2; 7 nucleotides align to TRBD1. The CDR3 runs to 14 residues. The J segment lost 4 bases and the V segment lost 6 bases, leaving 8 bases of the junction unmatched. Germline CDR1 is SNHLY and CDR2 is FYNNEI. DNA for the CDR3: TGTGCCAGCAGGGACAGGCCTTCTAGCTATGGCTACACCTTC. It specifies CASRDRPSSYGYTF.

V is TRBV9 and J is TRBJ2-1; a weak D match, TRBD2 (7 bases). This CDR3 has 15 amino acids. Per the germline V gene, CDR1 is SGDLS and CDR2 is YYNGEE. V gave up 6 bases and J gave up 7 bases, with 20 bases separating them. This CDR3 reads CASNSGGAEGNEQFF. Written as DNA, the CDR3 is TGTGCCAGCAATTCGGGGGGCGCGGAGGGTAATGAGCAGTTCTTC.

The chain has TRBV19 and TRBJ1-1; D call uncertain. V lost 1 base to trimming and J lost 0 bases, with 3 bases between them. Germline assignment: CDR1 LNHDA and CDR2 SQIVND (reference sequence). The CDR3 covers 13 residues. The CDR3 DNA reads as TGTGCCAGTAGTATAGCTGTGAACACTGAAGCTTTCTTT. Translation gives CASSIAVNTEAFF.

The sample holds one count of this clone. This rearrangement joins TRBV28 to TRBJ1-6; TRBD1 aligns across 7 bases. Germline CDR1 and CDR2: MDHEN and SYDVKM. CDR3 size: 15 residues. V was clipped by 8 bases and J by 3 bases; unmatched bases: 7. This CDR3 is CASHQGEFYNSPLHF. The CDR3 bases are TGTGCCAGCCATCAGGGGGAATTCTATAATTCACCCCTCCACTTT. Combining the CDR3 with reference TRBV28 and TRBJ1-6 gives the whole variable domain DVKVTQSSRYLVKRTGEKVFLECVQDMDHENMFWYRQDPGLGLRLIYFSYDVKMKEKGDIPEGYSVSREKKERFSLILESASTNQTSMYLCASHQGEFYNSPLHFGNGTRLTVT.

The chain has TRBV19 and TRBJ2-5, with 7 bases aligning to TRBD2. The CDR3 has 15 amino acids. Germline-derived CDR1 and CDR2 are LNHDA and SQIVND (reference sequence). V gave up 6 bases and J gave up 0 bases; unmatched junction bases: 7. The CDR3: CASSLSGTHQETQYF. As DNA, the CDR3 is TGTGCCAGTAGCCTCAGCGGGACTCACCAAGAGACCCAGTACTTC. The entire variable domain, with the rest obtained from reference TRBV19 and TRBJ2-5, is as follows: DGGITQSPKYLFRKEGQNVTLSCEQNLNHDAMYWYRQDPGQGLRLIYYSQIVNDFQKGDIAEGYSVSREKKESFPLTVTSAQKNPTAFYLCASSLSGTHQETQYFGPGTRLLVL.

This clone was observed a few times. The V gene is TRBV5-1, the J gene TRBJ2-5; weak D call: TRBD1 (6 bases). The CDR3 length is 15 residues. V lost 0 bases and J lost 4, with 13 bases in between. The germline V gene encodes CDR1 SGHRS and CDR2 YFSETQ. CDR3 residues: CASSLEGQGGETQYF. In DNA, the CDR3 is TGCGCCAGCAGCTTGGAGGGTCAAGGGGGAGAGACCCAGTACTTC.

The chain joins TRBV23-1 to TRBJ2-7; D is ambiguous. TRBV23-1 is an ORF, and what it does is uncertain. V lost 4 bases and J lost 9, with 16 bases in between. CDR3 length: 13 amino acids. CDR3: CASSPSTGFGQYF. The CDR3 bases are TGCGCCAGCAGTCCTTCTACGGGTTTCGGGCAGTACTTC.

The sample holds many counts of this clone. The chain combines TRBV7-2 with TRBJ1-6, with D possibly being TRBD1 (6 bases). The CDR3 totals 14 residues. Deletions cut 3 bases from V and 7 bases from J, with 10 bases between. Per germline, CDR1 SGHTA and CDR2 FQGNSA. CDR3 nucleotides: TGTGCCAGCAGCTTCGGACAGCAAAATTCACCCCTCCACTTT. Its protein product is CASSFGQQNSPLHF.

This clone appeared once. The chain joins TRBV19 to TRBJ2-6; tentative D call: TRBD1 (6 bases). The V and J ends lost 7 bases and 0 bases respectively, with 25 bases between them. The CDR3 runs to 20 residues. The germline V gene encodes CDR1 LNHDA and CDR2 SQIVND (reference sequence). The CDR3 DNA follows: TGTGCCAGTACCGCACGCCTACAGGGCCGAACTCTCTCTGGGGCCAACGTCCTGACTTTC. It codes for CASTARLQGRTLSGANVLTF.

The rearrangement joins TRBV15 to TRBJ2-5; 7 positions agree with TRBD2. Germline V gene sequence: CDR1 LNHNV, CDR2 YYDKDF (reference sequence). The V and J ends lost 2 bases and 4 bases, in that order; junction bases with no gene match: 10. The CDR3 extends over 16 amino acids. The CDR3 loop reads CATSRSRGRMGETQYF. Here the CDR3 DNA reads TGTGCCACCAGCAGATCGCGGGGGAGGATGGGAGAGACCCAGTACTTC.

The CDR3 DNA is TGTGCCAGCAGTGGGGGCTCGACAAGCAATGAGCAGTTCTTC. It specifies CASSGGSTSNEQFF. The V and J genes are TRBV28 and TRBJ2-1; D possibly corresponds to TRBD1 (6 bases). Between the trimmed V and J ends, which lost 5 bases and 6 bases, there was a span of 14 bases. The germline V gene has CDR1 MDHEN and CDR2 SYDVKM. CDR3 length: 14 amino acids.

The chain uses TRBV3-1 (or the pseudogene TRBV3-2) and TRBJ2-1, with D uncertain. V lost 1 base and J lost 9, with 10 bases in between. The CDR3 is made up of 13 amino acids. The germline gives CDR1 LGHDT, CDR2 YNNKEL (reference sequence). CDR3 residues: CASSQALLGEQFF. CDR3 nucleotides: TGTGCCAGCAGCCAAGCCCTCCTCGGTGAGCAGTTCTTC.

The chain joins TRBV27 to TRBJ1-6; D is perhaps TRBD1 (6 bases). Germline CDR1 reads MNHEY; CDR2 reads SMNVEV (reference sequence). CDR3 length equals 16 residues. Trimming removed 1 base from V and 0 bases from J, with 7 bases in between. This CDR3 reads CASSLLGGSYNSPLHF. CDR3 DNA sequence: TGTGCCAGCAGTTTATTAGGGGGCTCCTATAATTCACCCCTCCACTTT.

The chain joins TRBV9 to TRBJ2-3; 14 nucleotides align to TRBD2. Germline CDR1 reads SGDLS; CDR2 reads YYNGEE. The CDR3 totals 16 residues. Trimming cost V 3 bases and J 4 bases; bases outside gene matches: 4. The CDR3 sequence is CASSGTSGGWPDTQYF. CDR3 DNA: TGTGCCAGCAGCGGGACTAGCGGGGGGTGGCCAGATACGCAGTATTTT. Using reference TRBV9 and TRBJ2-3 for the parts outside the CDR3, the full variable domain is DSGVTQTPKHLITATGQRVTLRCSPRSGDLSVYWYQQSLDQGLQFLIQYYNGEERAKGNILERFSAQQFPDLHSELNLSSLELGDSALYFCASSGTSGGWPDTQYFGPGTRLTVL.

V and J are TRBV6-5 and TRBJ2-7, with TRBD2 as a possible D gene (5 bases). V lost 3 bases and J lost 5, with 11 bases in between. The CDR3 is made up of 13 amino acids. Looked up from germline, CDR1 is MNHEY and CDR2 is SVGAGI. CDR3 residues: CASSYRGSNEQYF. CDR3 nucleotides: TGTGCCAGCAGTTATCGGGGTTCCAACGAGCAGTACTTC.

V gene TRBV11-3 combines with J gene TRBJ1-2; D possibly corresponds to TRBD1 (5 bases). Germline-derived CDR1 and CDR2 are SGHNT and YENEEA. V lost 0 bases and J lost 4, with 9 bases in between. This CDR3 region has 14 residues. The CDR3: CASSLDPGPYGYTF. The CDR3 bases are TGTGCCAGCAGCTTAGATCCAGGGCCCTATGGCTACACCTTC.

This chain links TRBV18 with TRBJ1-3, with D possibly TRBD1 on 6 matching bases. V lost 3 bases, J lost 2 bases, and 8 bases lay in between. From germline, CDR1 is KGHSH and CDR2 LQKENI. This CDR3 is 14 amino acids long. The CDR3 spells CASSPEGAGNTIYF. The CDR3, as DNA: TGTGCCAGCTCACCCGAGGGGGCTGGAAACACCATATATTTT.

The chain links TRBV6-1 to TRBJ1-1, with a weak D call TRBD1 (5 bases). Trimming took off 1 base at V and 1 base at J, with 13 bases between the two ends. Germline V gene lookup returns CDR1 MNHNS and CDR2 SASEGT. CDR3 size: 16 residues. CDR3 sequence (DNA): TGTGCCAGCAGTGAAGAGACAGCCGGTTGGAACACTGAAGCTTTCTTT. It codes for CASSEETAGWNTEAFF.

This chain links TRBV5-1 with TRBJ1-4, with 9 bases that match TRBD1. Germline V lookup: CDR1 SGHRS, CDR2 YFSETQ. CDR3 size: 15 residues. Unmatched junction bases numbered 6, after V lost 2 bases and J lost 7 bases. This chain's CDR3 is CASSFRGTGSEKLFF. DNA of the CDR3: TGCGCCAGCAGCTTTCGAGGGACAGGGAGTGAAAAACTGTTTTTT.

The chain joins TRBV5-1 to TRBJ1-1, with 9 positions matching TRBD1. The junction had 12 bases not matched to a gene; V was cut back by 2 bases and J by 4 bases. This CDR3 is 17 amino acids long. Per the germline V gene, CDR1 is SGHRS and CDR2 is YFSETQ. This CDR3 is CASSFSIQGAGGTEAFF. DNA of the CDR3: TGCGCCAGCAGCTTTTCGATACAGGGGGCGGGCGGCACTGAAGCTTTCTTT.